The 16 T cell receptor beta chains below were found in one sample sequenced in a study of PD-1 blockade in classical Hodgkin lymphoma. Profiled with immunoSEQ multiplex PCR; TCRdb holds only in-frame clones, not every one. The sample contains about 26,000 clones, approximately 67% of which appear only once. No patient escaped relapse after autologous stem cell transplantation, and brentuximab vedotin exposure varied. This material consisted of peripheral blood mononuclear cells (PBMCs), taken before the second cycle of nivolumab. The source of these receptors is a human donor with classical Hodgkin lymphoma.

The chain is built from TRBV4-1 and TRBJ2-1, with TRBD2 matching 13 bases. The CDR3 is 14 residues long. V lost 0 bases, J lost 14 bases, and 4 bases stayed unmatched. Germline V lookup: CDR1 MGHRA, CDR2 YSYEKL. The CDR3 DNA reads TGCGCCAGCAGCCAAGACCGGACTAGCGGGAGCAAGTTCTTC. Residues: CASSQDRTSGSKFF.

This clone came up a few times. This sequence joins TRBV25-1 and TRBJ2-5; 7 bases agree with TRBD1. The CDR3 totals 15 residues. Germline CDR1 is MGHDK and CDR2 is SYGVNS. V lost 2 bases and J lost 4; bases outside the gene matches: 7. The CDR3 DNA sequence: TGTGCCAGCAGTGAAACAGGGGTGGGGAGAGAGACCCAGTACTTC. This translates into CASSETGVGRETQYF.

The V gene is TRBV27, the J gene TRBJ2-6; D gene uncertain. V shed 4 bases and J shed 0 bases, with 7 bases lying between them. The germline V gene encodes CDR1 MNHEY and CDR2 SMNVEV (reference sequence). The length of the CDR3 is 15 residues. The CDR3 DNA reads as TGTGCCAGCAGTTGGGGAACCTCTGGGGCCAACGTCCTGACTTTC. This codes for CASSWGTSGANVLTF. The full variable domain, with the rest looked up from reference TRBV27 and TRBJ2-6, is EAQVTQNPRYLITVTGKKLTVTCSQNMNHEYMSWYRQDPGLGLRQIYYSMNVEVTDKGDVPEGYKVSRKEKRNFPLILESPSPNQTSLYFCASSWGTSGANVLTFGAGSRLTVL.

The chain couples TRBV5-1 to TRBJ1-3; a possible D gene is TRBD1 (5 bases). Trimming took off 4 bases at V and 2 bases at J, with 10 bases between the two ends. Germline V gene sequence: CDR1 SGHRS, CDR2 YFSETQ. The CDR3 loop spans 14 amino acids. CDR3 in DNA: TGCGCCAGCAGCCTTGACAGAACTGGAAACACCATATATTTT. It is translated as CASSLDRTGNTIYF.

The CDR3 region has the DNA TGTGCCAGCAGCCTATGGACAGTATCCGAGCAGTACTTC. Encoded protein: CASSLWTVSEQYF. J is TRBJ2-7 and V is TRBV5-6; TRBD1 might be the D (6 bases). The germline V gene encodes CDR1 SGHDT and CDR2 YYEEEE. The CDR3 runs 13 residues. V gave up 4 bases and J gave up 6 bases, with 14 bases separating them. Full variable domain (remainder filled in from reference TRBV5-6 and TRBJ2-7): DAGVTQSPTHLIKTRGQQVTLRCSPKSGHDTVSWYQQALGQGPQFIFQYYEEEERQRGNFPDRFSGHQFPNYSSELNVNALLLGDSALYLCASSLWTVSEQYFGPGTRLTVT.

The chain links TRBV5-1 to TRBJ1-3; the match to TRBD1 covers 7 bases. The CDR3 totals 15 residues. V dropped 5 bases and J dropped 1; count of bases not matched to a gene: 6. Germline CDR1 SGHRS, CDR2 YFSETQ. CDR3 bases: TGCGCCAGCAGGCCCGGGACAGAGTCTGGAAACACCATATATTTT. This codes for CASRPGTESGNTIYF.

This clone was seen a single time. V is TRBV7-2 and J is TRBJ1-1; no clear D. Germline assignment: CDR1 SGHTA and CDR2 FQGNSA. The CDR3 is 15 residues long. Between the trimmed V and J ends, which lost 0 bases and 1 base, there was a span of 9 bases. The CDR3 DNA sequence: TGTGCCAGCAGCTTAGCGGGTTCGGCGAACACTGAAGCTTTCTTT. It yields the protein CASSLAGSANTEAFF.

The chain uses TRBV6-5 and TRBJ1-2, with 7 nucleotides matching TRBD1. The CDR3 has 13 residues. In germline, CDR1 is MNHEY, CDR2 SVGAGI. Trimming cost V 10 bases and J 1 base; bases outside gene matches: 6. The CDR3 spells CAIKGALNYGYTF. DNA for the CDR3: TGTGCCATCAAGGGGGCCCTTAACTATGGCTACACCTTC.

The rearrangement joins TRBV5-8 to TRBJ2-4; D is unresolved. The CDR3 runs 17 residues. CDR1 SGHTS and CDR2 YDEGEE come from the germline V gene. Trimming stripped 2 bases from V and 0 bases from J, with 15 bases between. The CDR3 region has the DNA TGTGCCAGCAGCTTCTGGCTGGATCAGGTAGCCAAAAACATTCAGTACTTC. Its protein is CASSFWLDQVAKNIQYF.

This chain connects TRBV7-2 to TRBJ1-3; possibly TRBD1 for D (5 bases). In germline, CDR1 is SGHTA, CDR2 FQGNSA. The ends were cut back, 2 bases at V and 0 bases at J, with 14 bases in the middle. CDR3 size: 17 residues. CDR3 amino acids: CASSLQSGMGSGNTIYF. CDR3 nucleotides: TGTGCCAGCAGCTTACAGTCAGGGATGGGCTCTGGAAACACCATATATTTT. The full variable domain, in which reference TRBV7-2 and TRBJ1-3 provide the parts outside the CDR3, is GAGVSQSPSNKVTEKGKDVELRCDPISGHTALYWYRQSLGQGLEFLIYFQGNSAPDKSGLPSDRFSAERTGGSVSTLTIQRTQQEDSAVYLCASSLQSGMGSGNTIYFGEGSWLTVV.

Comment on this clone: A far more abundant clone sits one base away, making this likely a read error. The genes are TRBV11-2 and TRBJ1-1; the D is unclear. Germline CDR1 SGHAT, CDR2 FQNNGV. This CDR3 is built from 13 residues. The ends were cut back, 3 bases at V and 0 bases at J, with 5 bases in the middle. CDR3 coding DNA: TGTGCCAGCAGCTTGAGGGTGAACACTGAAGCTTTCTTT. Protein sequence: CASSLRVNTEAFF.

The chain links TRBV11-2 to TRBJ2-1, with TRBD2 matching 8 bases. This CDR3 is 16 amino acids long. With 2 bases clipped from V and 0 bases from J, the junction kept 3 bases outside the gene matches. Germline loops: CDR1 SGHAT, CDR2 FQNNGV. CDR3 coding DNA: TGTGCCAGCAGCTTAACGGGAGGGAGCTCCTACAATGAGCAGTTCTTC. Translation gives CASSLTGGSSYNEQFF. The variable domain in full, completed from reference TRBV11-2 and TRBJ2-1, reads EAGVAQSPRYKIIEKRQSVAFWCNPISGHATLYWYQQILGQGPKLLIQFQNNGVVDDSQLPKDRFSAERLKGVDSTLKIQPAKLEDSAVYLCASSLTGGSSYNEQFFGPGTRLTVL.

The V gene is TRBV4-1, the J gene TRBJ1-2; D might be TRBD1 (5 bases). CDR1 and CDR2 from the germline V gene are MGHRA and YSYEKL. The CDR3 consists of 13 residues. Trimming took off 7 bases at V and 4 bases at J, with 13 bases between the two ends. DNA for the CDR3: TGCGCCAGCAACTCGGGGACCCTCTATGGCTACACCTTC. Its protein product is CASNSGTLYGYTF.

V usage is TRBV28 and J usage is TRBJ2-3; 9 positions match TRBD1. The CDR3 extends over 19 amino acids. The J segment lost 5 bases and the V segment lost 5 bases, leaving 20 bases of the junction unmatched. Germline loops: CDR1 MDHEN, CDR2 SYDVKM. CDR3 protein: CASSPSILGQGISEDTQYF. CDR3 coding DNA: TGTGCCAGCAGTCCCTCTATATTGGGACAGGGTATATCCGAAGATACGCAGTATTTT.

In its sample, this clone was seen a few times. This sequence joins TRBV2 and TRBJ1-2; possible D gene TRBD1, 5 bases. CDR3 length: 12 amino acids. V dropped 7 bases and J dropped 6 bases, with 12 bases sitting between them. Germline V gene data show CDR1 as SNHLY and CDR2 as FYNNEI. The CDR3 DNA follows: TGTGCCAGCACCGGTACAGGTGATGGCTACACCTTC. It translates to CASTGTGDGYTF.

As to this clone: The sample contains more than one DNA sequence encoding this CDR3. The chain carries TRBV7-9 and TRBJ1-5; D unclear. CDR1 and CDR2 (germline): SEHNR, FQNEAQ (reference sequence). Trimming removed 1 base at V and 6 bases at J, with 10 bases between. The CDR3 is 14 residues long. The CDR3 is CASSLGRGGQPQHF. The CDR3, as DNA: TGTGCCAGCAGCTTAGGGCGGGGAGGTCAGCCCCAGCATTTT.